This paragraph reports one T cell receptor beta chain. Its matching antigen is unknown. The data are from a study of cytomegalovirus exposure and HLA in healthy donors. Every donor was a healthy person donating bone marrow. Nominally healthy donors were sampled, though unrecorded immune exposures were likely. Notes on the study in general: TRBV6-2, TRBV6-3 and some other V segments were excluded as indistinguishable.

This CDR3 region has 14 residues. The V gene end was trimmed by 10 bases and the J gene end by 1 base; junction bases not matched to a gene: 9. CDR1 and CDR2 from the germline V gene are MNHEY and SVGAGI. With 60 Vbeta and 13 Jbeta primers, the PCR was carried out. Sequenced by immunoSEQ multiplex PCR; TCRdb stores in-frame clones only, minus some. The sample has about 210,000 clones, over 65% seen once; the top ten hold approximately 3.6%. V and J are TRBV6-5 and TRBJ1-2; 7 nucleotides line up with TRBD1. The receptor was derived from a man between 40 and 49 years old in good health and CMV-seropositive. Sequenced input: PBMCs. The chain's CDR3 is CAITQGTDNYGYTF. The CDR3 DNA is TGTGCCATCACGCAAGGGACAGATAACTATGGCTACACCTTC.